Shown below are 30 T cell receptor beta chains from a single sample sequenced in a study of cytomegalovirus exposure and HLA in healthy donors. Sequencing used immunoSEQ multiplex PCR; TCRdb keeps in-frame clones, though not all of them. This table holds around 120,000 clones, around 86% found once. What was sequenced was PBMCs. The source is a young man in good health and CMV-seronegative.

CDR3 residues: CASSPTAGTTNEKLFF. For the CDR3, the DNA is TGCGCCAGCAGCCCAACGGCAGGGACAACTAATGAAAAACTGTTTTTT. This sequence joins TRBV4-1 and TRBJ1-4, with D possibly TRBD1 on 5 matching bases. The CDR3 is 16 residues long. Trimming cost V 4 bases and J 0 bases, with 12 bases left between them. The V gene's germline CDR1 is MGHRA and CDR2 YSYEKL.

V is TRBV6-5 and J is TRBJ2-5; possible D gene TRBD2, 5 bases. Germline V CDR1 and CDR2: MNHEY, SVGAGI. V was pared by 0 bases and J by 2 bases, with 7 bases between. This CDR3 has 14 amino acids. The CDR3 sequence is CASSYSLAQETQYF. DNA of the CDR3: TGTGCCAGCAGTTACTCCCTAGCTCAAGAGACCCAGTACTTC.

The chain couples TRBV6-5 to TRBJ1-5; D not certain. Trimming removed 6 bases from V and 7 bases from J, with 19 bases in between. In germline, CDR1 is MNHEY, CDR2 SVGAGI. This CDR3 comprises 15 residues. The CDR3 region has the DNA TGTGCCAGCAGCAAAGAGTGGGGAGGGAGCCAGCCCCAGCATTTT. This gives the protein CASSKEWGGSQPQHF.

This chain joins TRBV11-2 and TRBJ1-1; 10 bases agree with TRBD1. This CDR3 is built from 15 residues. After removal of 4 bases from V and 4 bases from J, the junction contained 6 bases not matched to a gene. Germline CDR1 reads SGHAT; CDR2 reads FQNNGV. The CDR3 protein is CASSSPGQGGTEAFF. CDR3 DNA: TGTGCCAGCAGCTCGCCCGGACAGGGGGGCACTGAAGCTTTCTTT.

The chain has TRBV5-6 and TRBJ2-5; D unclear. This CDR3 comprises 13 residues. Germline assignment: CDR1 SGHDT and CDR2 YYEEEE. Trimming took off 4 bases at V and 2 bases at J, with 9 bases between the two ends. The CDR3 protein is CASSRGVQETQYF. As DNA, the CDR3 is TGTGCCAGCAGCCGAGGAGTACAAGAGACCCAGTACTTC. The variable domain in full, with the rest retrieved from reference TRBV5-6 and TRBJ2-5, is DAGVTQSPTHLIKTRGQQVTLRCSPKSGHDTVSWYQQALGQGPQFIFQYYEEEERQRGNFPDRFSGHQFPNYSSELNVNALLLGDSALYLCASSRGVQETQYFGPGTRLLVL.

The chain recombines TRBV6-1 with TRBJ2-3; possible D gene TRBD2, 6 bases. CDR1 is MNHNS, CDR2 SASEGT, per germline. The germline V and J ends were trimmed by 3 bases and 0 bases, with 10 bases remaining between them. This CDR3 is built from 15 residues. This chain's CDR3 is CASSDVGTSTDTQYF. CDR3 coding DNA: TGTGCCAGCAGTGACGTGGGGACTAGCACAGATACGCAGTATTTT.

The V gene is TRBV7-2, the J gene TRBJ2-3; D unclear. V was shortened by 4 bases and J by 4 bases, with 6 bases between the two germline ends. Germline V lookup: CDR1 SGHTA, CDR2 FQGNSA. This CDR3 has 12 amino acids. CDR3 nucleotides: TGTGCCAGCAGCTCCCAGGCAGATACGCAGTATTTT. This translates into CASSSQADTQYF. Full variable domain (missing parts from reference TRBV7-2 and TRBJ2-3): GAGVSQSPSNKVTEKGKDVELRCDPISGHTALYWYRQSLGQGLEFLIYFQGNSAPDKSGLPSDRFSAERTGGSVSTLTIQRTQQEDSAVYLCASSSQADTQYFGPGTRLTVL.

There are a few counts of this clone. The rearrangement uses TRBV6-1 and TRBJ1-5; D unclear. V gave up 6 bases and J gave up 7 bases, with 13 bases separating them. The CDR3 runs to 13 residues. Germline CDR1 is MNHNS and CDR2 is SASEGT. Here the CDR3 DNA reads TGTGCCAGCAGCCCCTTGCGGGGACAGCCCCAGCATTTT. The encoded protein is CASSPLRGQPQHF.

The chain combines TRBV9 with TRBJ2-5, with 8 bases fitting TRBD1. The V segment lost 3 bases and the J segment 3 bases; nucleotides outside the gene matches: 7. This CDR3 region has 15 residues. In germline, CDR1 is SGDLS, CDR2 YYNGEE. The CDR3 protein is CASSALGQVKETQYF. CDR3 DNA: TGTGCCAGCAGCGCCTTGGGACAGGTTAAAGAGACCCAGTACTTC. Combining the CDR3 with reference TRBV9 and TRBJ2-5 gives the whole variable domain DSGVTQTPKHLITATGQRVTLRCSPRSGDLSVYWYQQSLDQGLQFLIQYYNGEERAKGNILERFSAQQFPDLHSELNLSSLELGDSALYFCASSALGQVKETQYFGPGTRLLVL.

This clone appeared a few times. V and J are TRBV19 and TRBJ1-5; tentative D call: TRBD1 (5 bases). The V gene lost 1 base and the J gene lost 7 bases, with 11 bases spanning the gap. CDR3 length equals 14 residues. Germline CDR1 is LNHDA and CDR2 is SQIVND (reference sequence). As DNA, the CDR3 is TGTGCCAGTAGTATAGGACAGCTCGGGCAGCCCCAGCATTTT. It specifies CASSIGQLGQPQHF.

The rearrangement uses TRBV21-1 and TRBJ2-7; the table's D call, TRBD1, has no DNA check behind it. TRBV21-1 is listed as a pseudogene. The CDR3 is made up of 12 amino acids. CDR3: CASSAPGDEQYF. The CDR3 bases are TGTGCCAGCAGCGCTCCAGGGGACGAGCAGTACTTC.

The V gene is TRBV4-1, the J gene TRBJ1-1; perhaps TRBD1 as D (6 bases). V lost 0 bases and J lost 7, with 9 bases in between. The CDR3 is 13 residues long. Germline loops: CDR1 MGHRA, CDR2 YSYEKL. Here the CDR3 DNA reads TGCGCCAGCAGCCAAGATACAGGGATTGAAGCTTTCTTT. Translating it yields CASSQDTGIEAFF.

This sequence joins TRBV5-1 and TRBJ2-1; D perhaps matches TRBD2 (7 bases). V was shortened by 1 base and J by 7 bases, with 15 bases between the two germline ends. CDR3 size: 15 residues. CDR1 and CDR2 (germline): SGHRS, YFSETQ. CDR3 sequence reads: CASSLWGGAKNEQFF. The CDR3 DNA reads as TGCGCCAGCAGCTTGTGGGGGGGCGCCAAGAATGAGCAGTTCTTC.

This chain connects TRBV2 to TRBJ1-5, with D possibly TRBD1 on 5 matching bases. Trimming took off 3 bases at V and 4 bases at J, with 10 bases between the two ends. The germline CDR1 and CDR2 sequences are SNHLY and FYNNEI. The CDR3 has 14 residues. CDR3 DNA: TGTGCCAGCAGTGACAAAAAGGGGAATCAGCCCCAGCATTTT. This sequence encodes CASSDKKGNQPQHF.

This clone appeared a few times. CDR3 nucleotide sequence: TGCGCCAGCAGCTACGTAGCTAACTATGGCTACACCTTC. Amino acid sequence: CASSYVANYGYTF. The chain is built from TRBV5-1 and TRBJ1-2, with D uncertain. The CDR3 is made up of 13 amino acids. V gave up 3 bases and J gave up 0 bases, with 6 bases separating them. The germline V gene encodes CDR1 SGHRS and CDR2 YFSETQ.

The V gene is TRBV29-1, the J gene TRBJ2-7; 11 nucleotides align to TRBD2. CDR3 length: 12 residues. Germline V gene lookup returns CDR1 SQVTM and CDR2 ANQGSEA. V was pared by 7 bases and J by 5 bases, with 4 bases of the junction left unmatched. The CDR3 protein is CSGGLAGNEQYF. The CDR3, as DNA: TGCAGCGGCGGACTAGCGGGTAACGAGCAGTACTTC.

The chain joins TRBV19 to TRBJ1-1; 8 positions match TRBD1. The germline V gene has CDR1 LNHDA and CDR2 SQIVND (reference sequence). With 5 bases clipped from V and 5 bases from J, the junction kept 7 bases outside the gene matches. The CDR3 sequence is 14 residues long. CDR3 sequence (DNA): TGTGCCAGTAGTCCTCGGACAGGGAAGACTGAAGCTTTCTTT. The encoded protein is CASSPRTGKTEAFF.

V is TRBV5-1 and J is TRBJ1-1; perhaps TRBD1 as D (6 bases). The V end lost 0 bases, the J end lost 1 base, and 7 bases lay between the germline ends. CDR3 size: 14 residues. Germline assignment: CDR1 SGHRS and CDR2 YFSETQ. This CDR3 is CASSLEQGNTEAFF. CDR3 in DNA: TGCGCCAGCAGCTTGGAACAGGGGAACACTGAAGCTTTCTTT.

This clone was detected once. The gene calls are TRBV18 and TRBJ1-1, with TRBD1 matching over 7 bases. The V gene end was trimmed by 3 bases and the J gene end by 6 bases; junction bases not matched to a gene: 7. The germline V gene encodes CDR1 KGHSH and CDR2 LQKENI. This CDR3 spans 14 amino acids. CDR3 sequence: CASSPRDSKAEAFF. The CDR3 DNA reads as TGTGCCAGCTCACCGAGGGACAGCAAGGCTGAAGCTTTCTTT.

The CDR3, as DNA: TGTGCCAGCAGCTTGGACAGGAACCCCTACAATGAGCAGTTCTTC. Residues: CASSLDRNPYNEQFF. The chain recombines TRBV5-6 with TRBJ2-1; D may be TRBD1 (5 bases). V gave up 0 bases and J gave up 2 bases, with 9 bases separating them. Germline CDR1 is SGHDT and CDR2 is YYEEEE. The CDR3 loop spans 15 amino acids.

This chain joins TRBV27 and TRBJ2-3; TRBD1 agrees at 8 bases. This CDR3 contains 17 residues. V dropped 7 bases and J dropped 4; count of bases not matched to a gene: 16. Germline CDR1 is MNHEY and CDR2 is SMNVEV (reference sequence). In DNA, the CDR3 is TGTGCCAGCACCAGAGGGGGGCTCCAGGGGGCTGCAGATACGCAGTATTTT. Translating it yields CASTRGGLQGAADTQYF.

The chain uses TRBV27 and TRBJ2-2; 8 bases fit TRBD1. Germline V gene data show CDR1 as MNHEY and CDR2 as SMNVEV (reference sequence). The V segment lost 6 bases and the J segment 3 bases; nucleotides outside the gene matches: 6. This CDR3 is built from 15 residues. The CDR3 spells CASSSGTGYTGELFF. For the CDR3, the DNA is TGTGCCAGCAGCTCCGGGACAGGTTACACCGGGGAGCTGTTTTTT.

The chain recombines TRBV18 with TRBJ2-7, with D perhaps TRBD1 (5 bases). V dropped 2 bases and J dropped 5 bases, with 13 bases sitting between them. The CDR3 is made up of 14 amino acids. The germline V gene has CDR1 KGHSH and CDR2 LQKENI. CDR3 sequence: CASSPTSGADEQYF. The CDR3 nucleotides are TGTGCCAGCTCACCAACATCTGGGGCCGACGAGCAGTACTTC.

The chain has TRBV9 and TRBJ2-3; D gene ambiguous. CDR1 is SGDLS, CDR2 YYNGEE, per germline. The CDR3 is made up of 13 amino acids. V lost 4 bases to trimming and J lost 0 bases, with 6 bases between them. The CDR3: CASSPTSTDTQYF. CDR3 sequence (DNA): TGTGCCAGCAGCCCCACTAGCACAGATACGCAGTATTTT.

This chain connects TRBV2 to TRBJ1-3; no clear D gene. Trimming took 6 bases from V and 8 from J, leaving 11 bases between them. The CDR3 runs 12 residues. CDR1 SNHLY and CDR2 FYNNEI come from the germline V gene. In DNA, the CDR3 is TGTGCCAGCAGGGACCGGAGGGACACCATATATTTT. This translates into CASRDRRDTIYF.

The V gene is TRBV7-2, the J gene TRBJ2-7, with 11 bases identical to TRBD2. J lost 6 bases, V lost 0 bases, and 10 bases had no gene match. The V gene's germline CDR1 is SGHTA and CDR2 FQGNSA. The CDR3 totals 17 residues. The CDR3 region is CASSLASGGAGVGEQYF. The CDR3 nucleotides read TGTGCCAGCAGCTTAGCTAGCGGGGGGGCGGGCGTAGGCGAGCAGTACTTC.

The CDR3, as DNA: TGTGCCATCCGTCCGGACTTCAGCTCCTACGAGCAGTACTTC. This gives the protein CAIRPDFSSYEQYF. V and J are TRBV6-1 and TRBJ2-7; possible D gene TRBD2, 5 bases. There are 14 residues in the CDR3. CDR1 is MNHNS, CDR2 SASEGT, per germline. V was cut by 10 bases and J by 0 bases, with 16 bases left in between.

This clone is a singleton in its sample. The chain links TRBV4-1 to TRBJ2-2; 12 bases map to TRBD2. The germline V gene has CDR1 MGHRA and CDR2 YSYEKL. The CDR3 runs to 18 residues. Trimming at V came to 0 bases and at J to 7 bases, leaving 9 bases not matched to a gene. The DNA of the CDR3 is TGCGCCAGCAGCCAAGAAAGGCTAGCGGGGGGGCCGGACGGGGAGCTGTTTTTT. Protein: CASSQERLAGGPDGELFF.

In this sample, this clone turned up a few times. The chain has TRBV7-9 and TRBJ2-7, with 8 nucleotides matching TRBD1. J lost 5 bases, V lost 1 base, and 7 bases had no gene match. Germline lookup yields CDR1 SEHNR and CDR2 FQNEAQ (reference sequence). The CDR3 contains 15 residues. CDR3 DNA sequence: TGTGCCAGCAGCTTAGTTGGACAGGGTATCAACGAGCAGTACTTC. Encoded protein: CASSLVGQGINEQYF. The full variable domain, with the rest looked up from reference TRBV7-9 and TRBJ2-7, is DTGVSQNPRHKITKRGQNVTFRCDPISEHNRLYWYRQTLGQGPEFLTYFQNEAQLEKSRLLSDRFSAERPKGSFSTLEIQRTEQGDSAMYLCASSLVGQGINEQYFGPGTRLTVT.

The chain joins TRBV29-1 to TRBJ1-1; TRBD1 agrees at 7 bases. The trim removed 8 bases at V and 1 base at J, leaving 10 bases unmatched. Germline loops: CDR1 SQVTM, CDR2 ANQGSEA. This CDR3 comprises 14 residues. CDR3 amino acids: CSLTDRTGNTEAFF. CDR3 bases: TGCAGCCTGACTGATAGGACAGGGAACACTGAAGCTTTCTTT. Using reference TRBV29-1 and TRBJ1-1 for the parts outside the CDR3, the full variable domain is SAVISQKPSRDICQRGTSLTIQCQVDSQVTMMFWYRQQPGQSLTLIATANQGSEATYESGFVIDKFPISRPNLTFSTLTVSNMSPEDSSIYLCSLTDRTGNTEAFFGQGTRLTVV.